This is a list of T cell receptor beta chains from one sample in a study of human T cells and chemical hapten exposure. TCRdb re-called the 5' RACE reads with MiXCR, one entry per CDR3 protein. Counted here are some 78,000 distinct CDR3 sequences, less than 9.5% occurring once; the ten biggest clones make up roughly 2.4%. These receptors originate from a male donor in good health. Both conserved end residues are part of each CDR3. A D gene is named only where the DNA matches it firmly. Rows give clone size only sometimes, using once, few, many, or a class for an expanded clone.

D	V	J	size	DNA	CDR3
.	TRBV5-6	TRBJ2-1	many	TGTGCCAGCAGCTTGGAACGTTTCACATACAATGAGCAGTTCTTC	CASSLERFTYNEQFF
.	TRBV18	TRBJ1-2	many	TGTGCCAGCTCACCACCGGAGGAACGTGGCTACACCTTC	CASSPPEERGYTF
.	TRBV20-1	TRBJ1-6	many	TGCAGTGCTACTCAGGGGCGCTCCTATAATTCACCCCTCCACTTT	CSATQGRSYNSPLHF
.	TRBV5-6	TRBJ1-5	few	TGTGCCAGCAGCTGGGGACCCTCCAATCAGCCCCAGCATTTT	CASSWGPSNQPQHF
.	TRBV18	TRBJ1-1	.	TGTGCCAGCTCACCAAGGGCCGGGGGAAGGGGCACTGAAGCTTTCTTT	CASSPRAGGRGTEAFF
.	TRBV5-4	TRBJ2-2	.	TGTGCCAGCAGCTTGGACCAGAGAAACACCGGGGAGCTGTTTTTT	CASSLDQRNTGELFF
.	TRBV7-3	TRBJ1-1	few	TGTGCCAGCCGGGACTCGAACACTGAAGCTTTCTTT	CASRDSNTEAFF
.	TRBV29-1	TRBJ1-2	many	TGCAGCGTGCCGGACAGCTCAAATGGCTACACCTTC	CSVPDSSNGYTF
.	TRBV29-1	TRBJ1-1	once	TGCAGCTTCGTTGATGTCGGAGTTCGGACTGAAGCTTTCTTT	CSFVDVGVRTEAFF
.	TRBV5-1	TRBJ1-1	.	TGCGCCAGCAGCTGGGGGTTGGACCGGGGGCTGAACACTGAAGCTTTCTTT	CASSWGLDRGLNTEAFF
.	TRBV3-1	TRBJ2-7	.	TGTGCCAGCAGCCGGGAGTACTCCTACGAGCAGTACTTC	CASSREYSYEQYF
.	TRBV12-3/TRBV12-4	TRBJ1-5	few	TGTGCCAGCAGGACGGGGGACGGACTGAATCAGCCCCAGCATTTT	CASRTGDGLNQPQHF
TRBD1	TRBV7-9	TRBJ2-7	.	TGTGCCAGCAGCTACCAAGACAGGGACCACTCCTACGAGCAGTACTTC	CASSYQDRDHSYEQYF
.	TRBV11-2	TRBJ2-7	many	TGTGCCAGCAGCCCGTCTCAGTCCTACGAGCAGTACTTC	CASSPSQSYEQYF
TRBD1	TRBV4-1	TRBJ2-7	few	TGCGCCAGCAGCCATCCGGGACAGGGGCGCCAAGTCCACGAGCAGTACTTC	CASSHPGQGRQVHEQYF
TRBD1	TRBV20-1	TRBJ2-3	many	TGCAGTGCTATCAACAGGGGACGCACAGATACGCAGTATTTT	CSAINRGRTDTQYF
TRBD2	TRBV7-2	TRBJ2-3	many	TGTGCCAGCGTACCGGGACTAGCGGACCTGAGCACAGATACGCAGTATTTT	CASVPGLADLSTDTQYF
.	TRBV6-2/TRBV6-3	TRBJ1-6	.	TGTGCCAGCAGTGCCCAACAGAGCTCCTATAATTCACCCCTCCACTTT	CASSAQQSSYNSPLHF
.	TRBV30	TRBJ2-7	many	TGTGCCTGGAGTGTGGCTGGCAAACTGCCTTCCTACGAGCAGTACTTC	CAWSVAGKLPSYEQYF
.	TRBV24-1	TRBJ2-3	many	TGTGCCACCAGTGCGAGGGGCTCCAATACGCAGTATTTT	CATSARGSNTQYF
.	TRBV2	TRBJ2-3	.	TGTGCCAGCAGTGGTAACAGAGGCACAGATACGCAGTATTTT	CASSGNRGTDTQYF
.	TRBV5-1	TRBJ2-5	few	TGCGCCAGCAGTACCGGACAAGTTGAAGAGACCCAGTACTTC	CASSTGQVEETQYF
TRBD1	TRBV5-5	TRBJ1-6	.	TGTGCCAGCAGCTTGGTTGAGGGGGCGAAGAGCTCCTATAATTCACCCCTCCACTTT	CASSLVEGAKSSYNSPLHF
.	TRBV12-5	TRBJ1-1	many	TGTGCTAGTTGCAATTCGGGATTTGAAGCTTTCTTT	CASCNSGFEAFF
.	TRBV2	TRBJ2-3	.	TGTGCCAGCAGGGGGGCAGCGGGGTACACAGATACGCAGTATTTT	CASRGAAGYTDTQYF
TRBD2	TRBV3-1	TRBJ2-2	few	TGTGCCAGCAGCCTCCGGGGGGGGACCGGGGAGCTGTTTTTT	CASSLRGGTGELFF
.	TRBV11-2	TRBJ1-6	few	TGTGCCAGCAGATTTGACAGCTATAATTCACCCCTCCACTTT	CASRFDSYNSPLHF
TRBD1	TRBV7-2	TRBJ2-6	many	TGTGCCAGCAGCCCGACAGGGTCAGGGGCCAACGTCCTGACTTTC	CASSPTGSGANVLTF
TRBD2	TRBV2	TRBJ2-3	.	TGTGCCAGCAGAGGCGGGAGGGCCCCAGATACGCAGTATTTT	CASRGGRAPDTQYF
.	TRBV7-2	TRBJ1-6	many	TGTGCCAGCAGCTTATCTAATACGGGGGTGGTTAATTCACCCCTCCACTTT	CASSLSNTGVVNSPLHF
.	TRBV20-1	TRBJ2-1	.	TGCAGTGCAACCCCTCGTCAGCGCGGTGAGCAGTTCTTC	CSATPRQRGEQFF
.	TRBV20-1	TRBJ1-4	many	TGCAGTGCTAGACAGGGGGAAAAACTGTTTTTT	CSARQGEKLFF
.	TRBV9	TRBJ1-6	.	TGTGCCAGCAGCGTGATGGGACTGTCTAATTCACCCCTCCACTTT	CASSVMGLSNSPLHF
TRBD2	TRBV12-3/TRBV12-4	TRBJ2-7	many	TGTGCCAGCACCTTTTCGGGGGGCTACGAGCAGTACTTC	CASTFSGGYEQYF
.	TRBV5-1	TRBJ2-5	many	TGCGCCAGCAGCTTGGGTAGGGGCCGATCGGAGACCCAGTACTTC	CASSLGRGRSETQYF